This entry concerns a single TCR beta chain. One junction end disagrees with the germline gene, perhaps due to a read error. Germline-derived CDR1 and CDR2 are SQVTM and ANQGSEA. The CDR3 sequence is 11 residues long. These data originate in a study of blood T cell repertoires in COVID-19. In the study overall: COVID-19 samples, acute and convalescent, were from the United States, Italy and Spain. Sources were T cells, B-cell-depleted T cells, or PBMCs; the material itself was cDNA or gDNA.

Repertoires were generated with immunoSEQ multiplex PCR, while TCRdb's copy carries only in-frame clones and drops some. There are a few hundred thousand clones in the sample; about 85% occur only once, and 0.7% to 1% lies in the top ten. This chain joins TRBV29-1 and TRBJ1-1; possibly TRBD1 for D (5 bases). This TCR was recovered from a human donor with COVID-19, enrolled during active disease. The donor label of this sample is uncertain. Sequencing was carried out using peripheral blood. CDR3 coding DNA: TGCAGCGTTGAAGGGGGCAGGGACTGGCGCTTT. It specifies CSVEGGRDWRF.